Following are 9 T cell receptor beta chains from one sample sequenced in a study of vaccination and CD4 T cells after COVID-19. Treatment specified: roughly ten-day PBMC culture with coronavirus spike peptide pools or control peptides (ViraFEST assay). The Oncomine TCR Beta short-read assay was applied to DNA of cultured CD4+ T cells. TCRdb reprocessed the PCR reads via MiXCR and lists one record per CDR3 protein. Counted here are some 14,000 distinct CDR3 sequences, 51% occurring once; the ten biggest clones make up over 9.5%. Which antigens these TCRs recognize remains unknown. This sample comprised CD4+ T cells from blood, cultured in vitro, obtained before SARS-CoV-2 vaccination. These receptors originate from a human donor who had recovered from COVID-19.

The chain recombines TRBV6-5 with TRBJ2-6; TRBD1 matches 8 bases. The CDR3 totals 20 residues. CDR1 is MNHEY and CDR2 is SVGAGI in the germline V gene. V lost 0 bases, J lost 3 bases, and 13 bases stayed unmatched. CDR3 DNA: TGTGCCAGCAGTTACTCGAGTACAGGACAGGGCGAAGGTGGGGCCAACGTCCTGACTTTC. Its protein is CASSYSSTGQGEGGANVLTF.

The chain recombines TRBV20-1 with TRBJ1-2, with no clear D. The germline gives CDR1 DFQATT, CDR2 SNEGSKA (reference sequence). The CDR3 has 11 amino acids. V gave up 2 bases and J gave up 7 bases, with 8 bases separating them. The CDR3 sequence is CSARSWFGYTF. For the CDR3, the DNA is TGCAGTGCTAGAAGTTGGTTTGGCTACACCTTC.

V gene TRBV20-1 combines with J gene TRBJ2-3, with 8 bases identical to TRBD2. The junction had 7 bases not matched to a gene; V was cut back by 1 base and J by 1 base. The length of the CDR3 is 16 residues. Germline lookup yields CDR1 DFQATT and CDR2 SNEGSKA (reference sequence). The CDR3: CSARGFGGAGTDTQYF. The CDR3 DNA follows: TGCAGTGCTAGAGGGTTCGGGGGGGCTGGCACAGATACGCAGTATTTT.

The chain joins TRBV11-2 to TRBJ1-1, with D hard to call. The V end lost 2 bases, the J end lost 0 bases, and 10 bases lay between the germline ends. The CDR3 runs 15 residues. The germline V gene encodes CDR1 SGHAT and CDR2 FQNNGV. The CDR3, as DNA: TGTGCCAGCAGCTTAATTGGTCAGGTGAACACTGAAGCTTTCTTT. Protein product: CASSLIGQVNTEAFF.

This chain joins TRBV19 and TRBJ1-5; no clear D gene. Germline CDR1 and CDR2: LNHDA and SQIVND (reference sequence). The V gene lost 2 bases and the J gene lost 9 bases, with 8 bases spanning the gap. This CDR3 is built from 12 residues. As DNA, the CDR3 is TGTGCCAGTAGTATATATAGCGGGCCCCAGCATTTT. Its translation is CASSIYSGPQHF.

In this sample, this clonotype turned up a few times. The rearrangement joins TRBV20-1 to TRBJ2-5, with D possibly being TRBD1 or TRBD2 (6 bases each). This CDR3 contains 18 residues. The germline V gene has CDR1 DFQATT and CDR2 SNEGSKA (reference sequence). V lost 0 bases to trimming and J lost 2 bases, with 22 bases between them. CDR3 residues: CSARDITGGGLIQETQYF. The CDR3 DNA follows: TGCAGTGCTAGAGACATTACAGGAGGGGGGCTAATTCAAGAGACCCAGTACTTC.

This clonotype has more than one count but fewer than ten. The chain has TRBV27 and TRBJ1-5; D uncertain. V was pared by 5 bases and J by 4 bases, with 15 bases between. The germline V gene encodes CDR1 MNHEY and CDR2 SMNVEV (reference sequence). This CDR3 is 15 amino acids long. In nucleotides, the CDR3 is TGTGCCAGCAGTCCTGGACGCGGATTGAATCAGCCCCAGCATTTT. It encodes CASSPGRGLNQPQHF.

This clonotype was seen a handful of times. The chain carries TRBV2 and TRBJ2-2; 7 nucleotides agree with TRBD1. The ends lost 6 bases at V and 1 base at J; junction bases unmatched: 5. This CDR3 has 15 residues. Germline values: CDR1 SNHLY, CDR2 FYNNEI. The chain's CDR3 is CASRMGTVNTGELFF. The CDR3 region has the DNA TGTGCCAGCAGAATGGGGACAGTGAACACCGGGGAGCTGTTTTTT.

The sample holds a few counts of this clonotype. The chain is built from TRBV21-1 and TRBJ2-7. TRBV21-1 is deemed a pseudogene. The CDR3 length is 14 residues. In DNA, the CDR3 is TGTGCCAGCAGCAAAGTCACAAAAACCTACGAGCAGTACTTC. Translation: CASSKVTKTYEQYF.